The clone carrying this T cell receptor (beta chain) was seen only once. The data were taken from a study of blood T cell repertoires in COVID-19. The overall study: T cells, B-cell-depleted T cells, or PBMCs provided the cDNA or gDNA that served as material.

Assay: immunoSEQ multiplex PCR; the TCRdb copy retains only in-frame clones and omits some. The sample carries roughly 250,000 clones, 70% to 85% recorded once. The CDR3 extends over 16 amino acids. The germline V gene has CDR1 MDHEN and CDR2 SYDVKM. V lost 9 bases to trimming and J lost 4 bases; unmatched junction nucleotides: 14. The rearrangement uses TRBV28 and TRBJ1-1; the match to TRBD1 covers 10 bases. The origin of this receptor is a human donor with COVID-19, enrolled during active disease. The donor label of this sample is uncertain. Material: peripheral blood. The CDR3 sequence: CASFPPGQGKGTEAFF. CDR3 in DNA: TGTGCCAGTTTCCCGCCGGGACAGGGGAAAGGCACTGAAGCTTTCTTT.